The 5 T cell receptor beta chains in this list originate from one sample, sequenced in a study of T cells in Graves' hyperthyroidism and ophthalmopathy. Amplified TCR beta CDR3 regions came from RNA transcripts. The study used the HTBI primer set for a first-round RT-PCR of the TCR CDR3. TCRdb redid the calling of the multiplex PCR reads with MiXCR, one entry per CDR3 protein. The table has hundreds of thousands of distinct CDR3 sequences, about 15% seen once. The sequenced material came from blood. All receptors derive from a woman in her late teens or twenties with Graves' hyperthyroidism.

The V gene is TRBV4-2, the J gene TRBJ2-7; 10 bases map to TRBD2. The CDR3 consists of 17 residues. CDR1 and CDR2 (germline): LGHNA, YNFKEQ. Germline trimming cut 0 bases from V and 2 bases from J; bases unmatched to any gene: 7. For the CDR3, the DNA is TGTGCCAGCAGCCAAGATCTGGCTAGCGGGAGCACCTACGAGCAGTACTTC. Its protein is CASSQDLASGSTYEQYF.

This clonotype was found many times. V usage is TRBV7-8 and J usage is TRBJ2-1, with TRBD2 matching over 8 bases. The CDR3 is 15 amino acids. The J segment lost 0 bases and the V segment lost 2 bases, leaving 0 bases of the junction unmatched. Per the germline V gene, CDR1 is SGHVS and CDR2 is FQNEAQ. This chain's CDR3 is CASSLREGSYNEQFF. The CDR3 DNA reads TGTGCCAGCAGCTTACGGGAGGGCTCCTACAATGAGCAGTTCTTC.

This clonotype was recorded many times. The CDR3 sequence is CASSQTPGGNEQFF. The CDR3 DNA is TGTGCCAGCTCACAAACCCCGGGAGGGAATGAGCAGTTCTTC. The V and J genes are TRBV18 and TRBJ2-1; TRBD2 aligns across 8 bases. This CDR3 has 14 residues. The junction had 6 bases not matched to a gene; V was cut back by 4 bases and J by 7 bases. CDR1 KGHSH and CDR2 LQKENI come from the germline V gene.

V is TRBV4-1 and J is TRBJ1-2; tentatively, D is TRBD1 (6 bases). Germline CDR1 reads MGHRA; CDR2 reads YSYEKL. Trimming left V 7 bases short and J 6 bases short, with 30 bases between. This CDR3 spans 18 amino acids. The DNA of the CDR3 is TGCGCCAGCAACCGGGGGGGTGGTCGGGGGCGGTCAGGCGATGGCTACACCTTC. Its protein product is CASNRGGGRGRSGDGYTF.

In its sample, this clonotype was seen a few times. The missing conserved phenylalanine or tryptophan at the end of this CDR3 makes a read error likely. The CDR3 DNA reads TGTGCCAGCAGCAATGGGGACGTTACGGTGGACGAGCAGTACCTC. Translation: CASSNGDVTVDEQYL. The chain has TRBV9 and TRBJ2-7, with D possibly being TRBD1 or TRBD2 (5 bases each). CDR1 and CDR2 from the germline V gene are SGDLS and YYNGEE. V shed 4 bases and J shed 5 bases, with 19 bases lying between them. There are 15 residues in the CDR3.